Listed below are T cell receptor beta chains from one sample, sequenced in a study of CD8 T cells in Susac syndrome. MiXCR was run by TCRdb on the immunoSEQ multiplex PCR reads, yielding one entry per CDR3 protein. The repertoire has around 130,000 distinct CDR3 sequences, approximately 95% of them found once; the top ten carry around 0.11%. The sequenced material came from CD4+ T cells from PBMCs. These receptors were obtained from a human donor with multiple sclerosis. CDR3s include the opening cysteine and the closing phenylalanine or tryptophan. D genes are given only for firm matches. Clone size appears in some rows only: once, few, many, or a class for an expanded clone.

TRBV12-3/TRBV12-4	-	TRBJ1-2	-	CASSSGTDGHYGYTF	TGTGCCAGCAGTTCGGGGACGGACGGACACTATGGCTACACCTTC
TRBV30	-	TRBJ1-2	-	CAWSAWDGYGYTF	TGTGCCTGGAGTGCCTGGGATGGGTATGGCTACACCTTC
TRBV7-3	once	TRBJ2-1	TRBD2	CASSPTSGGLSYNEQFF	TGTGCCAGCAGCCCTACTAGCGGGGGGCTCTCCTACAATGAGCAGTTCTTC
TRBV20-1	-	TRBJ2-5	-	CSANFGQQETQYF	TGCAGTGCTAATTTTGGACAACAAGAGACCCAGTACTTC
TRBV6-6	-	TRBJ1-1	TRBD1	CASSYRDRDTEAFF	TGTGCCAGCAGTTACCGGGACAGGGACACTGAAGCTTTCTTT
TRBV5-1	once	TRBJ2-1	-	CASSLGEITLGNEQFF	TGCGCCAGCAGCTTGGGGGAAATCACCCTGGGCAATGAGCAGTTCTTC
TRBV12-3/TRBV12-4	once	TRBJ1-5	-	CASSLGGTKSGQPQHF	TGTGCCAGCAGTTTGGGAGGCACGAAATCGGGTCAGCCCCAGCATTTT
TRBV9	-	TRBJ1-1	TRBD1	CASSAGTGLVAEAFF	TGTGCCAGCAGCGCCGGGACAGGGCTGGTCGCTGAAGCTTTCTTT
TRBV7-2	-	TRBJ2-7	-	CASSKSFSYEQYF	TGTGCCAGCAGCAAAAGTTTCTCCTACGAGCAGTACTTC
TRBV14	-	TRBJ2-2	-	CASSDLVVAGELFF	TGTGCCAGCAGCGATCTGGTGGTGGCCGGGGAGCTGTTTTTT
TRBV20-1	-	TRBJ1-2	-	CSAKGLGDYGYTF	TGCAGTGCTAAGGGGCTAGGCGACTATGGCTACACCTTC
TRBV3-1	-	TRBJ2-7	-	CASSQEDRAGTYEQYF	TGTGCCAGCAGCCAGGAAGACAGGGCGGGGACCTACGAGCAGTACTTC
TRBV15	-	TRBJ2-5	-	CATSRTNTGRETQYF	TGTGCCACCAGCAGAACTAATACAGGTCGTGAGACCCAGTACTTC
TRBV6-1	-	TRBJ2-3	-	CASSEVSVDTQYF	TGTGCCAGCAGTGAAGTATCAGTAGATACGCAGTATTTT
TRBV3-1	-	TRBJ1-6	TRBD1	CASSHADRLASNSPLHF	TGTGCCAGCAGCCACGCGGACAGGTTGGCATCAAATTCACCCCTCCACTTT
TRBV18	-	TRBJ2-2	-	CASSPQGMNTGELFF	TGTGCCAGCTCACCACAGGGGATGAACACCGGGGAGCTGTTTTTT
TRBV12-3/TRBV12-4	-	TRBJ1-2	-	CASSLPGDGYTF	TGTGCCAGCAGTTTACCAGGGGATGGCTACACCTTC
TRBV7-2	-	TRBJ2-1	TRBD2	CASSLRPGLAAYNEQFF	TGTGCCAGCAGTCTCAGACCGGGACTAGCGGCGTACAATGAGCAGTTCTTC
TRBV5-4	-	TRBJ2-3	-	CASSLKAPDTQYF	TGTGCCAGCAGCTTAAAGGCGCCAGATACGCAGTATTTT
TRBV7-3	once	TRBJ1-2	-	CASSLHNFGYTF	TGTGCCAGCAGCTTACATAATTTTGGCTACACCTTC
TRBV3-1	-	TRBJ2-2	-	CASSLRDGYTGELFF	TGTGCCAGCAGCCTCCGGGACGGCTACACCGGGGAGCTGTTTTTT
TRBV6-2/TRBV6-3	-	TRBJ2-7	-	CASSQYGTGSSEQYF	TGTGCCAGCAGCCAATATGGGACGGGGAGTAGCGAGCAGTACTTC
TRBV6-5	-	TRBJ1-1	-	CASSGAPGTEAFF	TGTGCCAGCAGCGGGGCCCCGGGGACTGAAGCTTTCTTT
TRBV4-1	-	TRBJ2-3	-	CASSQEGADTQYF	TGCGCCAGCAGCCAGGAGGGGGCAGATACGCAGTATTTT
TRBV28	-	TRBJ1-2	-	CASSSNRARGYTF	TGTGCCAGCAGCAGTAACCGGGCCCGGGGCTACACCTTC
TRBV28	-	TRBJ2-7	TRBD1	CASSPFRDSPEQYF	TGTGCCAGCAGCCCCTTCAGGGACAGCCCCGAGCAGTACTTC
TRBV7-9	-	TRBJ2-5	TRBD1	CASSQDRVQETQYF	TGTGCCAGCAGCCAGGACAGGGTGCAAGAGACCCAGTACTTC
TRBV7-2	-	TRBJ2-7	-	CASRGNSYEQYF	TGTGCCAGCAGAGGGAACTCCTACGAGCAGTACTTC
TRBV30	-	TRBJ2-7	-	CAWSGAGYEQYF	TGTGCCTGGAGTGGGGCAGGGTACGAGCAGTACTTC
TRBV2	-	TRBJ1-1	-	CASNPGTFMNTEAFF	TGTGCCAGCAACCCCGGGACATTCATGAACACTGAAGCTTTCTTT
TRBV27	-	TRBJ2-3	TRBD2	CASRRRTSGGGTDTQYF	TGTGCCAGCAGGAGAAGGACTAGCGGGGGGGGCACAGATACGCAGTATTTT
TRBV27	-	TRBJ1-2	-	CASSLRGYYGYTF	TGTGCCAGCAGTTTACGGGGTTACTATGGCTACACCTTC
TRBV20-1	-	TRBJ2-7	TRBD1	CSAFRTGESYEQYF	TGCAGTGCGTTCCGGACAGGGGAGTCCTACGAGCAGTACTTC
TRBV2	once	TRBJ2-7	-	CASSGTVAYEQYF	TGTGCCAGCAGTGGGACAGTAGCCTACGAGCAGTACTTC
TRBV29-1	-	TRBJ2-3	-	CSVAPRGTFTDTQYF	TGCAGCGTTGCACCCCGGGGTACATTCACAGATACGCAGTATTTT
TRBV12-3/TRBV12-4	-	TRBJ2-3	-	CASSLGGGSDTQYF	TGTGCCAGCAGTTTAGGAGGGGGTAGCGATACGCAGTATTTT
TRBV9	-	TRBJ1-1	-	CASSPFRGTTFF	TGTGCCAGCAGCCCTTTCCGGGGCACAACTTTCTTT
TRBV24-1	-	TRBJ2-3	TRBD1	CATSDQGTTGVSTDTQYF	TGTGCCACCAGTGATCAAGGAACGACAGGGGTTAGCACAGATACGCAGTATTTT
TRBV9	-	TRBJ2-3	TRBD2	CASSSRLGGGRTDTQYF	TGTGCCAGCAGCTCACGCCTGGGGGGGGGACGCACAGATACGCAGTATTTT
TRBV29-1	-	TRBJ1-4	-	CSVSDPEKLFF	TGCAGCGTTTCAGATCCGGAAAAACTGTTTTTT
TRBV3-1	-	TRBJ2-6	-	CASSQEAGANVLTF	TGTGCCAGCAGCCAAGAAGCTGGGGCCAACGTCCTGACTTTC
TRBV24-1	once	TRBJ1-5	-	CATSESTGYSNQPQHF	TGTGCCACCAGTGAATCGACAGGATATAGCAATCAGCCCCAGCATTTT
TRBV10-3	-	TRBJ2-3	TRBD2	CAISNQGLAGDTQYF	TGTGCCATCAGCAATCAGGGACTAGCGGGGGATACGCAGTATTTT
TRBV3-1	-	TRBJ2-1	-	CASSPRGRGIDNEQFF	TGTGCCAGCAGCCCAAGGGGCAGGGGAATAGACAATGAGCAGTTCTTC
TRBV20-1	-	TRBJ2-1	TRBD2	CSARDRTSGIHEQFF	TGCAGTGCTAGAGACAGGACTAGCGGGATCCATGAGCAGTTCTTC
TRBV7-9	-	TRBJ1-5	-	CASSSNRGYSNQPQHF	TGTGCCAGCAGCTCCAACCGTGGTTATAGCAATCAGCCCCAGCATTTT
TRBV30	-	TRBJ2-7	TRBD1	CAWSAGQGAGEQYF	TGTGCCTGGAGTGCTGGACAGGGGGCTGGAGAGCAGTACTTC
TRBV7-3	-	TRBJ2-5	TRBD2	CASSSRLSGGETQYF	TGTGCCAGCAGCTCCCGACTGAGCGGGGGTGAGACCCAGTACTTC
TRBV3-1	-	TRBJ2-7	-	CASSPSGVLGEQYF	TGTGCCAGCAGCCCTAGTGGGGTTCTCGGCGAGCAGTACTTC
TRBV3-1	-	TRBJ1-2	-	CASSQLSNYGYTF	TGTGCCAGCAGCCAATTATCGAACTATGGCTACACCTTC
TRBV12-3/TRBV12-4	few	TRBJ1-5	-	CASSLGQRSNQPQHF	TGTGCCAGCAGTTTAGGTCAGCGTAGTAATCAGCCCCAGCATTTT
TRBV7-9	-	TRBJ2-3	-	CASSSGPGGKDTQYF	TGTGCCAGCAGCTCCGGGCCAGGAGGGAAAGATACGCAGTATTTT
TRBV30	-	TRBJ2-3	TRBD2	CAWGRREGDTQYF	TGTGCCTGGGGCAGACGGGAGGGAGATACGCAGTATTTT